One sample yielded the 5 T cell receptor beta chains listed below, sequenced in a study of cytomegalovirus exposure and HLA in healthy donors. Here immunoSEQ multiplex PCR was the method, and the copy in TCRdb shows in-frame clones only, minus some. This table holds about 65,000 clones, about 91% found once. Sequenced material: PBMCs. Receptor source: a young woman in good health and CMV-seronegative.

The chain recombines TRBV4-1 with TRBJ2-6, with D possibly TRBD1 on 7 matching bases. The germline V gene has CDR1 MGHRA and CDR2 YSYEKL. The CDR3 is 21 residues long. Trimming took 3 bases from V and 0 from J, leaving 24 bases between them. The CDR3 nucleotides read TGCGCCAGCAGCCAGAGGAGGGGGCTACTGACCGTAAACTCTGGGGCCAACGTCCTGACTTTC. Its protein product is CASSQRRGLLTVNSGANVLTF.

This chain uses TRBV15 with TRBJ1-5; D gene uncertain. CDR1 LNHNV and CDR2 YYDKDF come from the germline V gene (reference sequence). This CDR3 comprises 15 residues. Trimming took 0 bases from V and 0 from J, leaving 6 bases between them. CDR3 amino acids: CATSRDLGSNQPQHF. The CDR3 bases are TGTGCCACCAGCAGAGATCTAGGTAGCAATCAGCCCCAGCATTTT.

The chain employs TRBV5-1 and TRBJ1-6; D not certain. The CDR3 sequence is 14 residues long. V was trimmed by 5 bases and J by 6 bases, leaving 12 bases between them. Per the germline V gene, CDR1 is SGHRS and CDR2 is YFSETQ. DNA for the CDR3: TGCGCCAGCAGTTTTTCCTCAGTTAATTCACCCCTCCACTTT. This codes for CASSFSSVNSPLHF.

V is TRBV5-1 and J is TRBJ2-7, with a possible D match to TRBD1 (6 bases). Germline V gene lookup returns CDR1 SGHRS and CDR2 YFSETQ. Trimming pared 4 bases from V and 0 bases from J, leaving 14 bases between. This CDR3 is built from 15 residues. The CDR3 region is CASSLFRGYSYEQYF. The CDR3 nucleotides read TGCGCCAGCAGCCTGTTTAGGGGGTACTCCTACGAGCAGTACTTC. The full variable domain, completed using reference TRBV5-1 and TRBJ2-7, is KAGVTQTPRYLIKTRGQQVTLSCSPISGHRSVSWYQQTPGQGLQFLFEYFSETQRNKGNFPGRFSGRQFSNSRSEMNVSTLELGDSALYLCASSLFRGYSYEQYFGPGTRLTVT.

The V call is TRBV10-1, the J call TRBJ1-3, with D possibly matching TRBD1 (6 bases). Germline-derived CDR1 and CDR2 are WNHNN and SYGVQD (reference sequence). V was trimmed by 6 bases and J by 0 bases, leaving 18 bases between them. The CDR3 extends over 17 amino acids. The CDR3 loop is CASSSGTPDSSGNTIYF. In DNA, the CDR3 is TGCGCCAGCAGCTCCGGGACACCCGACTCCTCTGGAAACACCATATATTTT.